This TCR beta chain was sequenced in a study of shared clonotypes between healthy human individuals. Study-wide context: Three plates each covered CD4 naive and memory; CD8 naive two, CD8 memory one.

This table comes from immunoSEQ multiplex PCR, and its TCRdb copy is limited to in-frame clones, with some not included. Of roughly 680,000 clones listed, 72% are singletons. V shed 5 bases and J 4 bases; nucleotides not matched to a gene: 13. The germline V gene encodes CDR1 LNHDA and CDR2 SQIVND (reference sequence). This CDR3 has 16 amino acids. CD4+ cells underwent separation, giving CD45RA+ naive and CD45RA-negative memory subsets. Study results and limitations: Some clonotypes were shared by all four sorted-subset donors, while others were not shared. The non-shared ones had lower generation probabilities than the shared ones.

This clone has a count of ten or more. Its antigen is undetermined. The chain joins TRBV19 to TRBJ2-5; 7 bases align to TRBD2. This sequence was found in a young woman in good health. Input material: memory CD4+ T cells sorted from blood. The subset is: CD45RA-negative fraction. The CDR3 region is CASSPFVGLGVETQYF. The CDR3 DNA sequence: TGTGCCAGTAGTCCATTCGTCGGACTAGGGGTAGAGACCCAGTACTTC.